Listed here are 28 T cell receptor beta chains from one sample, sequenced in a study of regulatory T cells in long-lasting Graves disease. CDR3-region Arm-PCR and iRepertoire HTBI primers produced the TCR beta libraries. TCRdb ran MiXCR on the multiplex PCR reads and lists one entry per CDR3 protein. The sample has roughly 500,000 distinct CDR3 sequences, 13% seen once. This sample's time point: newly diagnosed GD, antithyroid drugs for less than 3 months. TCR sequences were obtained from RNA taken from PBMCs. The same specimen was also included in a second study, on T cells in Graves' hyperthyroidism and ophthalmopathy.

The sequencing used peripheral blood mononuclear cells (PBMCs), collected at new diagnosis, from a patient treated with antithyroid drugs. The receptors were gathered from a young man with Graves disease.

The chain is built from TRBV19 and TRBJ2-7; 9 nucleotides align to TRBD1. The CDR3 sequence is 15 residues long. Looked up from germline, CDR1 is LNHDA and CDR2 is SQIVND (reference sequence). The J segment lost 1 base and the V segment lost 1 base, leaving 2 bases of the junction unmatched. CDR3 sequence reads: CASSIAGTGSYEQYF. In DNA, the CDR3 is TGTGCCAGTAGTATAGCTGGGACAGGGTCCTACGAGCAGTACTTC.

This clonotype was counted only a few times. The chain uses TRBV4-1 and TRBJ2-1, with no clear D. The length of the CDR3 is 15 residues. V was trimmed by 0 bases and J by 4 bases, leaving 10 bases between them. Germline V gene data show CDR1 as MGHRA and CDR2 as YSYEKL. The CDR3 loop reads CASSQEGGDYNEQFF. For the CDR3, the DNA is TGCGCCAGCAGCCAAGAGGGTGGGGATTACAATGAGCAGTTCTTC.

Many counts were recorded for this clonotype. The chain is built from TRBV29-1 and TRBJ2-1; the D is unclear. Looked up from germline, CDR1 is SQVTM and CDR2 is ANQGSEA. The ends were cut back, 2 bases at V and 7 bases at J, with 9 bases in the middle. The CDR3 spans 12 residues. This CDR3 is CSVELWGNEQFF. The CDR3 DNA reads TGCAGCGTTGAACTTTGGGGTAATGAGCAGTTCTTC.

The chain employs TRBV12-3 or TRBV12-4 and TRBJ2-3; tentatively, D is TRBD2 (6 bases). V shed 3 bases and J shed 2 bases, with 18 bases lying between them. The CDR3 has 17 amino acids. CDR3 in DNA: TGTGCCAGCAGTTTGGTCGGGGAGGTGGCAGACACAGATACGCAGTATTTT. It specifies CASSLVGEVADTDTQYF.

This clonotype was counted ten times or more. The chain couples TRBV5-1 to TRBJ2-7; D is tentatively TRBD1 or TRBD2 (5 bases each). Germline CDR1 SGHRS, CDR2 YFSETQ. The CDR3 length is 15 residues. V was clipped by 1 base and J by 2 bases, with 13 bases between them. This CDR3 is CASSLLEGPTYEQYF. CDR3 sequence (DNA): TGCGCCAGCAGCTTGCTTGAGGGGCCCACCTACGAGCAGTACTTC.

This clonotype was picked up many times. The chain recombines TRBV7-2 with TRBJ2-1; TRBD1 aligns across 10 bases. From germline, CDR1 is SGHTA and CDR2 FQGNSA. V lost 4 bases, J lost 16 bases, and 7 bases stayed unmatched. The CDR3 length is 12 residues. CDR3 DNA sequence: TGTGCCAGCAGCTGGTTCGGGACAGGGGTCTTCTTC. Protein: CASSWFGTGVFF.

V usage is TRBV25-1 and J usage is TRBJ2-1; possibly TRBD2 for D (5 bases). The CDR3 sequence is 14 residues long. V lost 2 bases, J lost 3 bases, and 8 bases lay in between. CDR1 is MGHDK, CDR2 SYGVNS, per germline. This CDR3 is CASSEKDFYNEQFF. CDR3 in DNA: TGTGCCAGCAGTGAAAAGGACTTCTACAATGAGCAGTTCTTC.

This clonotype occurred many times. The V and J genes are TRBV6-1 and TRBJ2-7, with TRBD1 matching over 11 bases. Germline V gene sequence: CDR1 MNHNS, CDR2 SASEGT. V shed 8 bases, J shed 5 bases, and the junction held 5 bases outside the gene matches. CDR3 length: 13 amino acids. The chain's CDR3 is CASGQGARDEQYF. CDR3 bases: TGTGCCAGCGGACAGGGGGCGCGGGACGAGCAGTACTTC.

This clonotype was observed many times. The chain couples TRBV2 to TRBJ2-7; D gene ambiguous. The germline V gene encodes CDR1 SNHLY and CDR2 FYNNEI. This CDR3 is built from 11 residues. The germline V and J ends were trimmed by 0 bases and 9 bases, with 6 bases remaining between them. CDR3 protein: CASSEAERQYF. As DNA, the CDR3 is TGTGCCAGCAGTGAAGCGGAGAGGCAGTACTTC.

This clonotype was detected ten times or more. This chain connects TRBV19 to TRBJ1-2; the D gene is possibly TRBD1 (5 bases). This CDR3 is built from 14 residues. Trimming took 5 bases from V and 4 from J, leaving 14 bases between them. Germline values: CDR1 LNHDA, CDR2 SQIVND (reference sequence). As DNA, the CDR3 is TGTGCCAGTAGTTCCCGTCGGGGCGGCTATGGCTACACCTTC. It encodes CASSSRRGGYGYTF. The full variable domain, its missing parts supplied by reference TRBV19 and TRBJ1-2, is DGGITQSPKYLFRKEGQNVTLSCEQNLNHDAMYWYRQDPGQGLRLIYYSQIVNDFQKGDIAEGYSVSREKKESFPLTVTSAQKNPTAFYLCASSSRRGGYGYTFGSGTRLTVV.

As to this clonotype: This may come from a read error, since a much larger clone is one base off. The chain is built from TRBV15 and TRBJ2-5; D remains ambiguous. The J call is in doubt because the DNA end fits TRBJ2-1 better. The CDR3 loop spans 14 amino acids. The germline CDR1 and CDR2 sequences are LNHNV and YYDKDF (reference sequence). For the CDR3, the DNA is TGTGCCACCAGCAGAGACTATAATAAAGAGACCCAGTTCTTC. This sequence encodes CATSRDYNKETQFF.

This clonotype was seen repeatedly, ten times or more. The chain couples TRBV2 to TRBJ2-1, with 9 bases identical to TRBD1. The germline V gene encodes CDR1 SNHLY and CDR2 FYNNEI. The CDR3 is 13 amino acids. The J segment lost 7 bases and the V segment lost 8 bases, leaving 6 bases of the junction unmatched. The CDR3, as DNA: TGTGCCAGCGAAGGGACAGGGAGTAATGAGCAGTTCTTC. This translates into CASEGTGSNEQFF.

This clonotype was seen just once. The chain uses TRBV9 and TRBJ2-3; TRBD2 aligns across 7 bases. Losses at the gene ends were 4 bases for V and 6 bases for J; bases not matched to a gene: 8. This CDR3 is built from 14 residues. From germline, CDR1 is SGDLS and CDR2 YYNGEE. The CDR3 here is CASSTRTSGDTQYF. As DNA, the CDR3 is TGTGCCAGCAGCACCCGGACTAGTGGGGATACGCAGTATTTT. Full variable domain (outside the CDR3, taken from reference TRBV9 and TRBJ2-3): DSGVTQTPKHLITATGQRVTLRCSPRSGDLSVYWYQQSLDQGLQFLIQYYNGEERAKGNILERFSAQQFPDLHSELNLSSLELGDSALYFCASSTRTSGDTQYFGPGTRLTVL.

This clonotype appeared a few times. The rearrangement uses TRBV18 and TRBJ2-1, with a possible D match to TRBD2 (5 bases). This CDR3 is built from 16 residues. Germline V gives CDR1 KGHSH, CDR2 LQKENI. Deletions cut 3 bases from V and 1 base from J, with 13 bases between. The CDR3 DNA reads as TGTGCCAGCTCACCGGAAGCGGCTCTTTCCTACAATGAGCAGTTCTTC. Translation gives CASSPEAALSYNEQFF.

This clonotype was seen only a few times. Written as DNA, the CDR3 is TGTGCCAGCAGCGTAGATCGCGAGAGGGACCCATACACCGGGGAGCTGTTTTTT. Amino acid sequence: CASSVDRERDPYTGELFF. This rearrangement joins TRBV9 to TRBJ2-2, with D perhaps TRBD1 or TRBD2 (5 bases each). Between the trimmed V and J ends, which lost 0 bases and 3 bases, there was a span of 18 bases. CDR1 and CDR2 (germline): SGDLS, YYNGEE. The CDR3 extends over 18 amino acids.

Regarding this clonotype: A much larger clone sits a single nucleotide away, making a read error possible. The CDR3 sequence is CASSPGAGAYHF. CDR3 bases: TGTGCCAGCAGCCCGGGGGCAGGTGCCTACCATTTT. The rearrangement links TRBV12-3 or TRBV12-4 to TRBJ1-5, with D perhaps matching TRBD1 (6 bases). The ends were cut back, 6 bases at V and 16 bases at J, with 19 bases in the middle. The CDR3 contains 12 residues.

This clonotype was observed many times. The chain carries TRBV29-1 and TRBJ2-3, with no clear D. Germline CDR1 reads SQVTM; CDR2 reads ANQGSEA. Trimming removed 3 bases from V and 2 bases from J, with 15 bases in between. The CDR3 is 15 residues long. The chain's CDR3 is CSVDLLGTPTDTQYF. The CDR3 nucleotides are TGCAGCGTTGACCTGCTCGGCACCCCCACAGATACGCAGTATTTT.

This clonotype was observed a handful of times. J is TRBJ2-7 and V is TRBV6-1; D is perhaps TRBD1 (5 bases). Trimming pared 2 bases from V and 1 base from J, leaving 9 bases between. The CDR3 extends over 14 amino acids. Germline V gene sequence: CDR1 MNHNS, CDR2 SASEGT. The CDR3 protein is CASSEQGRSYEQYF. In DNA form, the CDR3 reads TGTGCCAGCAGTGAACAGGGTAGGTCCTACGAGCAGTACTTC.

This clonotype was seen more than once but under ten times. The chain uses TRBV12-3 or TRBV12-4 and TRBJ1-5; D gene uncertain. There are 14 residues in the CDR3. The V gene lost 7 bases and the J gene lost 3 bases, with 13 bases spanning the gap. The CDR3 loop is CASTYLADNQPQHF. CDR3 coding DNA: TGTGCCAGCACCTACCTCGCAGACAATCAGCCCCAGCATTTT.

The chain recombines TRBV20-1 with TRBJ1-4; 8 nucleotides align to TRBD1. The CDR3 is 19 residues long. Germline V gives CDR1 DFQATT, CDR2 SNEGSKA (reference sequence). The junction had 18 bases not matched to a gene; V was cut back by 3 bases and J by 3 bases. The CDR3 DNA sequence: TGCAGTGCTAGGGAGATAGACAGGGGACCCGAACTACCTAATGAAAAACTGTTTTTT. Translating gives CSAREIDRGPELPNEKLFF.

In this sample, this clonotype turned up many times. V and J are TRBV9 and TRBJ2-5; 11 bases map to TRBD2. The last part of the DNA fits TRBJ2-1 better; the J call may be wrong. This CDR3 is 15 amino acids long. The V gene's germline CDR1 is SGDLS and CDR2 YYNGEE. CDR3 in amino acids: CASSVVAGGPGEQFF. Here the CDR3 DNA reads TGTGCCAGCAGCGTAGTAGCGGGAGGGCCGGGTGAGCAGTTCTTC.

The V gene is TRBV12-3 or TRBV12-4, the J gene TRBJ1-5, with D possibly matching TRBD1 (5 bases). The length of the CDR3 is 13 residues. The germline V and J ends were trimmed by 8 bases and 4 bases, with 12 bases remaining between them. The CDR3 region has the DNA TGTGCCAGCGGACGGGACCCGAATCAGCCCCAGCATTTT. Encoded protein: CASGRDPNQPQHF.

This clonotype occurred a few times. The V call is TRBV19, the J call TRBJ2-1; TRBD2 aligns across 8 bases. V lost 3 bases and J lost 7; bases outside the gene matches: 8. This CDR3 has 15 residues. Germline values: CDR1 LNHDA, CDR2 SQIVND (reference sequence). CDR3: CASSIVSGSGNEQFF. The CDR3 DNA is TGTGCCAGTAGTATTGTAAGCGGGAGTGGGAATGAGCAGTTCTTC.

This clonotype was seen at least ten times. This chain joins TRBV11-2 and TRBJ2-7; D is unresolved. V gave up 5 bases and J gave up 5 bases, with 13 bases separating them. Germline CDR1 is SGHAT and CDR2 is FQNNGV. CDR3 length: 13 residues. CDR3 in DNA: TGTGCCAGCAGCCTGGAACGGATGAACGAGCAGTACTTC. This sequence encodes CASSLERMNEQYF.

In this sample, this clonotype turned up many times. V is TRBV7-7 and J is TRBJ1-1; TRBD1 is a possible D gene (5 bases). The CDR3 has 20 residues. V shed 5 bases and J shed 4 bases, with 32 bases lying between them. From germline, CDR1 is SSHAT and CDR2 FNYEAQ (reference sequence). CDR3: CASSVNGRRTREANGTEAFF. CDR3 nucleotide sequence: TGTGCCAGCAGCGTCAACGGGAGAAGGACACGAGAGGCGAATGGCACTGAAGCTTTCTTT.

This clonotype was seen repeatedly, ten times or more. This sequence joins TRBV2 and TRBJ1-1; D is unresolved. CDR1 SNHLY and CDR2 FYNNEI come from the germline V gene. The V end was cut by 6 bases, the J end by 5 bases, with 13 bases between. CDR3 size: 13 residues. As DNA, the CDR3 is TGTGCCAGCAGCCCGACCCCGAGGACTGAAGCTTTCTTT. Its protein product is CASSPTPRTEAFF.

As concerns this clonotype: Given a much more abundant clone one base away, this may be a read error. V is TRBV12-3 or TRBV12-4 and J is TRBJ2-7; 13 bases map to TRBD2. CDR3 size: 16 residues. The CDR3 loop reads CAGSSRTSGSSYEQYF. The CDR3 DNA follows: TGTGCCGGCAGTTCACGGACTAGCGGGAGCTCCTACGAGCAGTACTTC.

This clonotype was observed at least ten times. This chain links TRBV5-1 with TRBJ1-4; tentatively, D is TRBD1 (5 bases). Per germline, CDR1 SGHRS and CDR2 YFSETQ. Trimming cost V 3 bases and J 8 bases, with 8 bases left between them. The CDR3 contains 12 residues. The CDR3 sequence: CASSSPGEKLFF. CDR3 sequence (DNA): TGCGCCAGCAGCTCCCCAGGGGAAAAACTGTTTTTT. Together with reference TRBV5-1 and TRBJ1-4, the CDR3 gives the full variable domain: KAGVTQTPRYLIKTRGQQVTLSCSPISGHRSVSWYQQTPGQGLQFLFEYFSETQRNKGNFPGRFSGRQFSNSRSEMNVSTLELGDSALYLCASSSPGEKLFFGSGTQLSVL.